This is a list of T cell receptor beta chains from one sample in a study of T cells after yellow fever vaccination. TCRdb recomputed calls from the 5' RACE reads with MiXCR, one row per CDR3 protein. The sample lists 95,000 to 150,000 distinct CDR3 sequences, 15% seen once, with 40% to 45% in the top ten. This sample comprised CD8+ T cells sorted from PBMCs, obtained 5 days after the yellow fever booster vaccination. The origin of the receptors is a man between 18 and 29 years old who received the YFV17D yellow fever vaccine. Both conserved end residues are part of each CDR3. A D gene is named only where the DNA matches it firmly. Expanded clones are given a class, and other clones once, few, many or no size at all.

TRBD2	TRBV12-3/TRBV12-4	TRBJ2-5	.	CASSKEYKGLAGAQETQYF	TGTGCCAGCAGCAAAGAATACAAAGGACTAGCGGGGGCCCAAGAGACCCAGTACTTC
TRBD1	TRBV15	TRBJ1-2	.	CATSSRTGRAYGYTF	TGTGCCACCAGCTCCCGGACAGGGAGGGCCTATGGCTACACCTTC
.	TRBV6-2/TRBV6-3	TRBJ2-3	few	CASSYLPGDHRDSDTQYF	TGTGCCAGCAGTTACCTGCCAGGAGACCATCGAGATTCGGATACGCAGTATTTT
.	TRBV10-3	TRBJ1-1	.	CAISDIRGFTEAFF	TGTGCCATCAGTGACATTAGGGGTTTCACTGAAGCTTTCTTT
TRBD2	TRBV6-6	TRBJ2-6	few	CASRQTLAGESGANVLTF	TGTGCCAGCAGACAGACTCTAGCGGGGGAATCTGGGGCCAACGTCCTGACTTTC
TRBD2	TRBV27	TRBJ2-7	few	CASSISGLGSYEQYF	TGTGCCAGCAGTATATCGGGACTAGGATCCTACGAGCAGTACTTC
.	TRBV7-9	TRBJ1-5	.	CASSLPDQPQHF	TGTGCCAGCAGCTTACCGGATCAGCCCCAGCATTTT
TRBD2	TRBV4-1	TRBJ2-3	few	CASSQLERGTITDTQYF	TGCGCCAGCAGCCAACTGGAGCGGGGGACCATCACAGATACGCAGTATTTT
TRBD1	TRBV6-2/TRBV6-3	TRBJ2-3	few	CASSRDRADTQYF	TGTGCCAGCAGTCGGGACAGGGCCGACACGCAGTATTTT
TRBD2	TRBV6-2/TRBV6-3	TRBJ2-3	.	CASSNSPGLATDTQYF	TGTGCCAGCAGTAATTCACCGGGACTAGCGACAGATACGCAGTATTTT
.	TRBV7-2	TRBJ2-5	.	CASSPTGLRGETQYF	TGTGCCAGCAGCCCCACGGGACTCAGGGGGGAGACCCAGTACTTC
.	TRBV19	TRBJ1-5	.	CASSLHHSNQPQHF	TGTGCCAGTAGTCTCCACCATAGCAATCAGCCCCAGCATTTT
.	TRBV10-2	TRBJ2-3	.	CASEGGYTQYF	TGCGCCAGCGAGGGCGGATATACGCAGTATTTT
.	TRBV12-3/TRBV12-4	TRBJ2-1	.	CASSMGLDEQFF	TGTGCCAGCAGTATGGGGTTGGATGAGCAGTTCTTC